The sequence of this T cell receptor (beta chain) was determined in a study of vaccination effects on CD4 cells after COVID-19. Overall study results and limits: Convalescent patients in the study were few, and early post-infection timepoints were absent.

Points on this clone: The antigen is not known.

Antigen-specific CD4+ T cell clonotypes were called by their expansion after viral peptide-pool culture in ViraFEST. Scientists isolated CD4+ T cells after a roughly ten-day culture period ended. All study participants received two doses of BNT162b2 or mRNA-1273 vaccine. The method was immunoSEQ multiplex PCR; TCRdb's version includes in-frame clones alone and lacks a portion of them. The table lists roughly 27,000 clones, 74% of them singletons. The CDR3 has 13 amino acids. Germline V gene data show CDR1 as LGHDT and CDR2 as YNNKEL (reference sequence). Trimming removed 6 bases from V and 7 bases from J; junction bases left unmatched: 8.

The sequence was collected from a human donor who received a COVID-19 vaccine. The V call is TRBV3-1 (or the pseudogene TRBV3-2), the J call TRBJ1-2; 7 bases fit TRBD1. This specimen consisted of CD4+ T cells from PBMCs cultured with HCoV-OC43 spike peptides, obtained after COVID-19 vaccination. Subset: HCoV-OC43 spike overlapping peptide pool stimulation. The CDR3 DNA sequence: TGTGCCAGCAGTCGCCCGACAGGGTTTGGCTACACCTTC. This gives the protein CASSRPTGFGYTF.